The clone carrying this T cell receptor beta chain was picked up one time. The source of the sample is a study of blood T cell repertoires in COVID-19. Study at large: Both acute and convalescent COVID-19 samples were obtained from the United States, Italy and Spain. Sample material is recorded as cDNA or gDNA derived from T cells, B-cell-depleted T cells, or PBMCs.

A COVID-19 case had been met by exposed participants during the 2 weeks before study entry. This table comes from immunoSEQ multiplex PCR, and its TCRdb copy is limited to in-frame clones, with some not included. The data show some 190,000 clones, over 80% seen once. Germline trimming cut 0 bases from V and 5 bases from J; bases unmatched to any gene: 8. The CDR3 loop spans 17 amino acids. CDR1 SGHTS and CDR2 YDEGEE come from the germline V gene. The source is a woman in her 30s who had been exposed to COVID-19. Sequenced: PBMCs or T cells enriched from blood (not recorded which). This chain connects TRBV5-8 to TRBJ1-5, with TRBD1 identical over 10 bases. The CDR3 reads CASSLGTGGRNHQPQHF. The CDR3 bases are TGTGCCAGCAGCTTGGGGACAGGGGGACGAAATCATCAGCCCCAGCATTTT.